This TCR beta chain was identified in a study of T cell responses to AZD1222 COVID-19 vaccine. Whole-study context: Both about-4-week and about-12-week second-dose recipients were combined. Findings and caveats of the study: Increases in Spike-specific TCR breadth and depth were seen after two AZD1222 doses.

This clone has only one observation. The antigen is undetermined. Only in-frame clones appear in the TCRdb table, and some are missing; sequencing was by immunoSEQ multiplex PCR. Of 110,000 to 150,000 clones in the sample, around nine tenths were seen once. In germline, CDR1 is LGHNA, CDR2 YNFKEQ. The CDR3 sequence is 14 residues long. With 3 bases removed from V and 2 bases from J, the gap between germline ends came to 9 bases. The sequencing used peripheral blood, collected on day 0 of AZD1222 vaccination. The clonotype was recovered from an adult in good health. The gene calls are TRBV4-2 and TRBJ2-3; TRBD1 might be the D (6 bases). The CDR3 DNA reads TGTGCCAGCAGCCAGGGACACGACACAGATACGCAGTATTTT. It encodes CASSQGHDTDTQYF.